The 21 T cell receptor beta chains below were found in one sample sequenced in a study of T cell repertoires in cytomegalovirus infection. MiXCR, applied by TCRdb to the reads, yields one record per CDR3 protein. The data hold approximately 400,000 distinct CDR3 sequences, with approximately 32% observed a single time. Sequenced sample: PBMCs. The source is a human donor in good health (CMV status not recorded). Some clones in this sample may be carry-over from other donors' samples.

The chain couples TRBV18 to TRBJ1-3, with D uncertain. Germline CDR1 is KGHSH and CDR2 is LQKENI. The CDR3 totals 15 residues. With 0 bases removed from V and 4 bases from J, the gap between germline ends came to 10 bases. CDR3 DNA: TGTGCCAGCTCACCACCGGTTGGGAAAGGAAACACCATATATTTT. Amino acids: CASSPPVGKGNTIYF.

The rearrangement joins TRBV20-1 to TRBJ1-1, with TRBD1 identical over 7 bases. The CDR3 is 15 residues long. Looked up from germline, CDR1 is DFQATT and CDR2 is SNEGSKA (reference sequence). V gave up 2 bases and J gave up 0 bases; unmatched junction bases: 6. CDR3 DNA: TGCAGTGCTAGATCCTGGACAGGTGTGAACACTGAAGCTTTCTTT. Translation gives CSARSWTGVNTEAFF.

This clonotype has at least ten counts. The chain has TRBV7-6 and TRBJ2-7; maybe TRBD1 (6 bases). CDR3 size: 12 residues. Looked up from germline, CDR1 is SGHVS and CDR2 is FNYEAQ. The ends were cut back, 5 bases at V and 3 bases at J, with 8 bases in the middle. CDR3 DNA: TGTGCCAGCAGCCCGACAGGCTACGAGCAGTACTTC. It specifies CASSPTGYEQYF.

To note about this clonotype: The junction departs from the called germline gene at one end, perhaps through a read error. The chain uses TRBV7-8 and TRBJ2-5; 10 bases are shared with TRBD2. CDR3 length equals 15 residues. CDR1 is SGHVS and CDR2 is FQNEAQ in the germline V gene. CDR3: CASCLQRGGRGTPYF. The CDR3 DNA follows: TGTGCCAGTTGCTTACAGCGGGGGGGGAGAGGGACCCCGTACTTC.

This clonotype appeared once. The chain's CDR3 is CASKVVSGANVLTF. CDR3 sequence (DNA): TGTGCCAGTAAAGTCGTCTCTGGGGCCAACGTCCTGACTTTC. The chain is built from TRBV19 and TRBJ2-6; D unresolved. The CDR3 has 14 residues. V gave up 7 bases and J gave up 0 bases, with 7 bases separating them. Germline-derived CDR1 and CDR2 are LNHDA and SQIVND (reference sequence). Together with reference TRBV19 and TRBJ2-6, the CDR3 gives the full variable domain: DGGITQSPKYLFRKEGQNVTLSCEQNLNHDAMYWYRQDPGQGLRLIYYSQIVNDFQKGDIAEGYSVSREKKESFPLTVTSAQKNPTAFYLCASKVVSGANVLTFGAGSRLTVL.

Points on this clonotype: A much larger clone sits a single nucleotide away, making a read error possible. It is likely a read error, because the conserved phenylalanine at the end of the CDR3 is missing. The chain carries TRBV11-2 and TRBJ1-4; D is unclear. CDR1 and CDR2 (germline): SGHAT, FQNNGV. The CDR3 sequence is 16 residues long. V lost 4 bases and J lost 0, with 12 bases in between. The CDR3 region is CASSSGRIATNEKLFL. CDR3 coding DNA: TGTGCCAGCAGCTCCGGTCGGATTGCAACTAATGAAAAACTGTTTCTT.

The chain uses TRBV10-3 and TRBJ2-5, with 8 positions matching TRBD1. Germline assignment: CDR1 ENHRY and CDR2 SYGVKD. The J segment lost 2 bases and the V segment lost 6 bases, leaving 11 bases of the junction unmatched. The CDR3 runs to 16 residues. The CDR3 DNA is TGTGCCATCAGCGAGACAGGGGTCCCCAGGCAAGAGACCCAGTACTTC. It translates to CAISETGVPRQETQYF.

V and J are TRBV5-6 and TRBJ2-5; the D gene could be TRBD1 or TRBD2 (6 bases each). Per the germline V gene, CDR1 is SGHDT and CDR2 is YYEEEE. Trimming took 0 bases from V and 5 from J, leaving 14 bases between them. The CDR3 length is 15 residues. CDR3 DNA: TGTGCCAGCAGCTTGGTTTTGGGGGGCGGTGAGACCCAGTACTTC. Protein sequence: CASSLVLGGGETQYF.

This clonotype appeared many times. This rearrangement joins TRBV7-2 to TRBJ2-1, with 10 bases that match TRBD2. V shed 1 base, J shed 4 bases, and the junction held 4 bases outside the gene matches. From germline, CDR1 is SGHTA and CDR2 FQGNSA. There are 16 residues in the CDR3. CDR3 region: CASSLETSGAYNEQFF. The CDR3 DNA reads TGTGCCAGCAGCTTAGAAACTAGCGGGGCATACAATGAGCAGTTCTTC.

This clonotype was seen a single time. Possible read error: a much larger clone is one base away. The missing conserved phenylalanine or tryptophan at the end of this CDR3 makes a read error likely. The gene calls are TRBV7-6 and TRBJ2-7; D gene uncertain. Germline lookup yields CDR1 SGHVS and CDR2 FNYEAQ. V was shortened by 1 base and J by 7 bases, with 11 bases between the two germline ends. The CDR3 consists of 13 residues. The DNA of the CDR3 is TGTGCCAGCAGCTTAGTCTCCGTGGGGGAGCAGTACTTA. Amino acid sequence: CASSLVSVGEQYL.

In the case of this clonotype: Since the CDR3 does not end with the conserved phenylalanine or tryptophan, this likely comes from a read error. The chain employs TRBV6-1 and TRBJ2-5; the match to TRBD2 covers 12 bases. The closer fit of TRBJ2-1 to the DNA end suggests the J call may be wrong. CDR1 MNHNS and CDR2 SASEGT come from the germline V gene. The CDR3 runs to 18 residues. Here the CDR3 DNA reads TGTGCCAGCAGCCCGTATCAGACTAGCGGGGGCTCGAAAGAGACCCAGTTCTGC. This sequence encodes CASSPYQTSGGSKETQFC.

The chain combines TRBV20-1 with TRBJ2-3, with D perhaps matching TRBD1 (5 bases). Germline assignment: CDR1 DFQATT and CDR2 SNEGSKA (reference sequence). This CDR3 is built from 15 residues. With 2 bases removed from V and 1 base from J, the gap between germline ends came to 13 bases. In DNA, the CDR3 is TGCAGTGCTAGACCGGACACTTCTCGCACAGATACGCAGTATTTT. Translation gives CSARPDTSRTDTQYF.

About this clonotype itself: The missing conserved phenylalanine or tryptophan at the end of this CDR3 makes a read error likely. It is unclear where the CDR3 begins or ends on the DNA, so no DNA is shown, and the CDR3 is as TCRdb lists it. The chain is built from TRBV14 and TRBJ1-2; the table's D call, TRBD1, was not checked against the DNA. Germline loops: CDR1 SGHDN, CDR2 FVKESK. The CDR3 adds up to 15 amino acids, both ends counted. The CDR3 reads CASSNEGQGVYCSTL.

CDR3 sequence (DNA): TGCAGTGCCGTGGGGGGCGCGCAGTACTTC. Translated, it gives CSAVGGAQYF. This chain connects TRBV20-1 to TRBJ2-7; either TRBD1 or TRBD2 may fit D (6 bases each). Deletions cut 6 bases from V and 9 bases from J, with 12 bases between. The CDR3 spans 10 residues. The germline V gene encodes CDR1 DFQATT and CDR2 SNEGSKA (reference sequence).

The genes are TRBV15 and TRBJ1-5; maybe TRBD1 (5 bases). V was cut by 5 bases and J by 10 bases, with 12 bases left in between. The CDR3 extends over 12 amino acids. Germline V gene lookup returns CDR1 LNHNV and CDR2 YYDKDF (reference sequence). The CDR3 DNA sequence: TGTGCCACCAGCGGGGGAGGTCATCCCCAGCATTTT. It is translated as CATSGGGHPQHF. The full variable domain, its missing parts supplied by reference TRBV15 and TRBJ1-5, is DAMVIQNPRYQVTQFGKPVTLSCSQTLNHNVMYWYQQKSSQAPKLLFHYYDKDFNNEADTPDNFQSRRPNTSFCFLDIRSPGLGDTAMYLCATSGGGHPQHFGDGTRLSIL.

A few counts support this clonotype. The CDR3 spells CASSVTGGSEQYF. In DNA form, the CDR3 reads TGTGCCAGCAGTGTAACAGGGGGTAGCGAGCAGTACTTC. The chain uses TRBV25-1 and TRBJ2-7; 8 bases map to TRBD1. CDR3 length equals 13 residues. The germline gives CDR1 MGHDK, CDR2 SYGVNS. V trimming: 4 bases; J trimming: 6 bases; junction bases outside the gene matches: 5.

The chain links TRBV7-3 to TRBJ2-2; D ambiguous. CDR3 size: 14 residues. The germline CDR1 and CDR2 sequences are SGHTA and FQGTGA. The V end lost 6 bases, the J end lost 0 bases, and 8 bases lay between the germline ends. The CDR3 reads CASRFTPNTGELFF. The CDR3, as DNA: TGTGCCAGCAGATTCACACCGAACACCGGGGAGCTGTTTTTT.

This clonotype was picked up a small number of times. The chain recombines TRBV4-1 with TRBJ2-1; D assignment may be TRBD1 or TRBD2 (5 bases each). Trimming left V 4 bases short and J 0 bases short, with 10 bases between. The CDR3 contains 15 residues. Germline-derived CDR1 and CDR2 are MGHRA and YSYEKL. The CDR3 sequence: CASSRGPSSYNEQFF. The DNA for the CDR3 is TGCGCCAGCAGCCGGGGACCGAGCTCCTACAATGAGCAGTTCTTC.

The gene calls are TRBV19 and TRBJ1-5, with TRBD1 matching over 10 bases. The CDR3 is 16 amino acids. Germline V gene sequence: CDR1 LNHDA, CDR2 SQIVND (reference sequence). J lost 0 bases, V lost 5 bases, and 4 bases had no gene match. The CDR3 DNA is TGTGCCAGTAGTTCGGGACAGGGGTCTAGCAATCAGCCCCAGCATTTT. Its protein is CASSSGQGSSNQPQHF.

This clonotype was counted between two and nine times. CDR3 sequence (DNA): TGTGCCAGCTCCCCGGGGACTAGCGTCTACACGGAGACCCAGTACTTC. Translating it yields CASSPGTSVYTETQYF. The rearrangement links TRBV6-2 or TRBV6-3 to TRBJ2-5; 10 positions agree with TRBD2. The CDR3 has 16 residues. V was clipped by 8 bases and J by 5 bases; unmatched bases: 14. Germline V CDR1 and CDR2: MNHEY, SVGEGT.

This clonotype was detected only a few times. The V and J genes are TRBV11-2 and TRBJ2-3, with D maybe TRBD1 (6 bases). The CDR3 runs to 16 residues. Germline V CDR1 and CDR2: SGHAT, FQNNGV. The germline V and J ends were trimmed by 0 bases and 2 bases, with 12 bases remaining between them. Written as DNA, the CDR3 is TGTGCCAGCAGCTTAGAGGGGACACCGATCACAGATACGCAGTATTTT. It translates to CASSLEGTPITDTQYF.